This TCR beta chain was sequenced in a study of blood T cell repertoires in COVID-19. In the study overall: Sample material is recorded as cDNA or gDNA derived from T cells, B-cell-depleted T cells, or PBMCs.

Per the germline V gene, CDR1 is SEHNR and CDR2 is FQNEAQ (reference sequence). The V end lost 4 bases, the J end lost 3 bases, and 13 bases lay between the germline ends. The CDR3 has 15 amino acids. Methods used by the authors: Amplified reference gene primers provided the basis for estimating nucleated cell counts. Method: immunoSEQ multiplex PCR; TCRdb's copy keeps in-frame clones and lacks some. V, J and clone size were drawn from that table, and D and trimming were deduced from the DNA. The profile covers some 70,000 clones, with 91% appearing a single time and roughly 14% taken by the ten largest.

The chain recombines TRBV7-9 with TRBJ1-5; D is unclear. Sequenced material: peripheral blood. This clonotype was obtained from a human donor with active COVID-19. The donor label of this sample is uncertain. The CDR3 nucleotides are TGTGCCAGCAGCTCACACGGACTGGACAATCAGCCCCAGCATTTT. It codes for CASSSHGLDNQPQHF.